This TCR beta chain was recovered during a study of blood T cells in healthy people across ages. Germline V gene data show CDR1 as SGHRS and CDR2 as YFSETQ. The CDR3 length is 15 residues. Whole-study results and caveats: Researchers report that TCR beta diversity correlated strongly with naive T cell percentage. More naive CD4+ cells and higher diversity were found in long-lived than in aged donors.

Peripheral blood samples of roughly 9.9 milliliters were drawn from each donor. With respect to this clonotype: Antigen: not known.

Then a second PCR, running about 6 to 11 cycles, was carried out with a sample-barcoded 5' primer and a J-beta primer mix. The authors tagged each cDNA molecule using a template-switch adaptor with 12 random nucleotides. TCRdb reprocessed the 5' RACE reads via MiXCR and lists one record per CDR3 protein. The profile covers just over 800,000 distinct CDR3 sequences, with around 62% appearing a single time and 25% to 35% taken by the ten largest. The chain links TRBV5-1 to TRBJ2-5; 7 nucleotides align to TRBD1. The J call may be wrong; the DNA end is better matched by TRBJ2-7. Input material: blood. The TCR comes from a man aged 25 to 45 in good health. CDR3 residues: CASSDGQAPFSEQYF. The CDR3 nucleotides are TGCGCCAGCAGCGACGGACAGGCCCCCTTCTCCGAGCAGTACTTC.